The sequence of this T cell receptor beta chain was determined in a study of blood T cell repertoires in COVID-19. At the level of the study: Specimens from acute and convalescent COVID-19 originated in the United States, Italy and Spain.

Here immunoSEQ multiplex PCR was the method, and the copy in TCRdb shows in-frame clones only, minus some. This sample carries about 230,000 clones, about 90% of them seen once, and the ten largest clones take roughly 3.7%. With 2 bases removed from V and 3 bases from J, the gap between germline ends came to 2 bases. Germline-derived CDR1 and CDR2 are SGHRS and YFSETQ. The CDR3 totals 11 residues. Allocation to cohorts depended on clinical history reported by the participants. Within 2 weeks before study entry, exposed participants met a COVID-19 case. V usage is TRBV5-1 and J usage is TRBJ2-5; D gene unclear. This TCR came from a woman younger than 45 who had been exposed to COVID-19. The sequenced sample was PBMCs or T cells enriched from blood (not recorded which). In DNA, the CDR3 is TGCGCCAGCAGCTTCGAAGAGACCCAGTACTTC. Its protein is CASSFEETQYF.